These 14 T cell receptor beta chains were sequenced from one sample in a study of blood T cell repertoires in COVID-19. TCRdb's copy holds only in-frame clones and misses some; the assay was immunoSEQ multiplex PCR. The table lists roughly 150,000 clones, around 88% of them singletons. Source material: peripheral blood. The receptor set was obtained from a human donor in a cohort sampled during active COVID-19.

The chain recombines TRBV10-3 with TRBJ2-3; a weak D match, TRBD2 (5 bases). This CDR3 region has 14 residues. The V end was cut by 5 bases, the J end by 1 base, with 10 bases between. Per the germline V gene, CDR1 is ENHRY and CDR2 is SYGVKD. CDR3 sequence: CAISLIGGTDTQYF. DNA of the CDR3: TGTGCCATCAGTCTCATCGGGGGCACAGATACGCAGTATTTT.

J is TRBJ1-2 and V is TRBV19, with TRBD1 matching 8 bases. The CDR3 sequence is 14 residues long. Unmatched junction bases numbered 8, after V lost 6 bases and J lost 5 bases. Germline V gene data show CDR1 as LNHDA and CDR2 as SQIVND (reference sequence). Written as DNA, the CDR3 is TGTGCCAGTAGCCAAGGGGACAGGCCTTATGGCTACACCTTC. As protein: CASSQGDRPYGYTF. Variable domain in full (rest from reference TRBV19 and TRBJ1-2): DGGITQSPKYLFRKEGQNVTLSCEQNLNHDAMYWYRQDPGQGLRLIYYSQIVNDFQKGDIAEGYSVSREKKESFPLTVTSAQKNPTAFYLCASSQGDRPYGYTFGSGTRLTVV.

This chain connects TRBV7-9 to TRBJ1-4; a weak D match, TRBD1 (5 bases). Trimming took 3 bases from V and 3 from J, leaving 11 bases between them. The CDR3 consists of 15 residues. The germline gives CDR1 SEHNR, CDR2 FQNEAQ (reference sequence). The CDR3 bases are TGTGCCAGCAGCTTGGGGGAGGGACCTAATGAAAAACTGTTTTTT. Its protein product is CASSLGEGPNEKLFF.

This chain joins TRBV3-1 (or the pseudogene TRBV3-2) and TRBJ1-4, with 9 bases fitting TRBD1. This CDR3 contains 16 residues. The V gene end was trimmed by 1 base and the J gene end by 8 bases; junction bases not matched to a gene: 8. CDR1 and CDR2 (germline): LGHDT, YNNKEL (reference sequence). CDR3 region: CASSQVVGTGREKLFF. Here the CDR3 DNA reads TGTGCCAGCAGCCAAGTCGTAGGGACAGGGAGAGAAAAACTGTTTTTT.

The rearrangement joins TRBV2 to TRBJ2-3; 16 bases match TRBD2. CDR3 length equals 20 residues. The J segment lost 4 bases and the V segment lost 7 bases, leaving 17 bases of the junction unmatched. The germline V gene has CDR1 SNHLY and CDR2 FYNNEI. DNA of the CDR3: TGTGCCAGCACCATGCCAGATACCGGGACTAGCGGGGGGGCCGCAGATACGCAGTATTTT. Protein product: CASTMPDTGTSGGAADTQYF.

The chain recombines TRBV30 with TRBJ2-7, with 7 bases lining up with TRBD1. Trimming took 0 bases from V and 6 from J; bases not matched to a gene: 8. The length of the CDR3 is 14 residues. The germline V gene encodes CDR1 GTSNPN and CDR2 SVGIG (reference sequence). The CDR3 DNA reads TGTGCCTGGAGTGTAATGACAGGGTGGCGCGAGCAGTACTTC. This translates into CAWSVMTGWREQYF.

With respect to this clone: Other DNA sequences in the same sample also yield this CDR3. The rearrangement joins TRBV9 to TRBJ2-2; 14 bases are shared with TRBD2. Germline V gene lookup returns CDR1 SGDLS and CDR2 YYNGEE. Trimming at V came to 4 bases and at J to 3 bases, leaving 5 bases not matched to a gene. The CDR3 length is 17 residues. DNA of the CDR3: TGTGCCAGCAGCTGGACTAGCGGGGGGTGGGACACCGGGGAGCTGTTTTTT. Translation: CASSWTSGGWDTGELFF.

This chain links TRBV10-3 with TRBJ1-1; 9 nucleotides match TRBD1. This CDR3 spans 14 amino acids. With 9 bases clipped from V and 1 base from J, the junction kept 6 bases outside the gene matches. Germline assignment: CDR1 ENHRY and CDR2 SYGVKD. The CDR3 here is CAIAADRGNTEAFF. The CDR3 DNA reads TGTGCCATTGCCGCGGACAGGGGGAACACTGAAGCTTTCTTT.

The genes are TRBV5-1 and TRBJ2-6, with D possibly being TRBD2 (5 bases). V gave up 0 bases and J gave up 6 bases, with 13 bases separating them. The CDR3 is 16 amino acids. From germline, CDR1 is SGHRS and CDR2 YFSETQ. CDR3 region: CASSLARGISANVLTF. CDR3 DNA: TGCGCCAGCAGCTTGGCCCGGGGAATCTCGGCCAACGTCCTGACTTTC.

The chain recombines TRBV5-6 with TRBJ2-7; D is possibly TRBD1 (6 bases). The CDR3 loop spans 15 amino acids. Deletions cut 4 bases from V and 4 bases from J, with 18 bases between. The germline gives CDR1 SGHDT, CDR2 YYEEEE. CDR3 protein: CASSPGQQLGYEQYF. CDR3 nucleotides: TGTGCCAGCAGCCCCGGACAGCAGTTAGGTTACGAGCAGTACTTC.

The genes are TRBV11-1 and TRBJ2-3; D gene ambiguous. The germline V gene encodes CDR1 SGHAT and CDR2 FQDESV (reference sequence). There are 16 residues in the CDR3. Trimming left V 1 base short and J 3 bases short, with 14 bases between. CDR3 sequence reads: CASSLGLSQRTDTQYF. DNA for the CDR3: TGTGCCAGCAGCTTAGGTCTCAGCCAGAGGACAGATACGCAGTATTTT.

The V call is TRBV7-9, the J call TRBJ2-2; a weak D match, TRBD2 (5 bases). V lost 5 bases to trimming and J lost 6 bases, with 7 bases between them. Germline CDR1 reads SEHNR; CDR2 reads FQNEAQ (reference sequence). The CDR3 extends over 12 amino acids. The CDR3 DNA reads TGTGCCAGCAGCAAGGAGGCCGGGGAGCTGTTTTTT. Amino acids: CASSKEAGELFF. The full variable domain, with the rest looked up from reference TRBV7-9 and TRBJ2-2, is DTGVSQNPRHKITKRGQNVTFRCDPISEHNRLYWYRQTLGQGPEFLTYFQNEAQLEKSRLLSDRFSAERPKGSFSTLEIQRTEQGDSAMYLCASSKEAGELFFGEGSRLTVL.

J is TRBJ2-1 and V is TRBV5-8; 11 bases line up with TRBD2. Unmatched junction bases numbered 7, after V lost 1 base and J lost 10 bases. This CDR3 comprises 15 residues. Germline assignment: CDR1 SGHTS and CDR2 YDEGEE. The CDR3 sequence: CASSLLLAGGDEQFF. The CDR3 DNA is TGTGCCAGCAGCTTGCTTTTAGCGGGGGGGGACGAGCAGTTCTTC.

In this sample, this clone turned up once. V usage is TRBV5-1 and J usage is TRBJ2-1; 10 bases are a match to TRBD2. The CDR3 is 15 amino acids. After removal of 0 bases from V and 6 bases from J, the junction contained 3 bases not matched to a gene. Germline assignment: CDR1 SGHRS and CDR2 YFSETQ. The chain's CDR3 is CASSLEGLARNEQFF. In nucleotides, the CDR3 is TGCGCCAGCAGCTTGGAGGGACTAGCGCGCAATGAGCAGTTCTTC.